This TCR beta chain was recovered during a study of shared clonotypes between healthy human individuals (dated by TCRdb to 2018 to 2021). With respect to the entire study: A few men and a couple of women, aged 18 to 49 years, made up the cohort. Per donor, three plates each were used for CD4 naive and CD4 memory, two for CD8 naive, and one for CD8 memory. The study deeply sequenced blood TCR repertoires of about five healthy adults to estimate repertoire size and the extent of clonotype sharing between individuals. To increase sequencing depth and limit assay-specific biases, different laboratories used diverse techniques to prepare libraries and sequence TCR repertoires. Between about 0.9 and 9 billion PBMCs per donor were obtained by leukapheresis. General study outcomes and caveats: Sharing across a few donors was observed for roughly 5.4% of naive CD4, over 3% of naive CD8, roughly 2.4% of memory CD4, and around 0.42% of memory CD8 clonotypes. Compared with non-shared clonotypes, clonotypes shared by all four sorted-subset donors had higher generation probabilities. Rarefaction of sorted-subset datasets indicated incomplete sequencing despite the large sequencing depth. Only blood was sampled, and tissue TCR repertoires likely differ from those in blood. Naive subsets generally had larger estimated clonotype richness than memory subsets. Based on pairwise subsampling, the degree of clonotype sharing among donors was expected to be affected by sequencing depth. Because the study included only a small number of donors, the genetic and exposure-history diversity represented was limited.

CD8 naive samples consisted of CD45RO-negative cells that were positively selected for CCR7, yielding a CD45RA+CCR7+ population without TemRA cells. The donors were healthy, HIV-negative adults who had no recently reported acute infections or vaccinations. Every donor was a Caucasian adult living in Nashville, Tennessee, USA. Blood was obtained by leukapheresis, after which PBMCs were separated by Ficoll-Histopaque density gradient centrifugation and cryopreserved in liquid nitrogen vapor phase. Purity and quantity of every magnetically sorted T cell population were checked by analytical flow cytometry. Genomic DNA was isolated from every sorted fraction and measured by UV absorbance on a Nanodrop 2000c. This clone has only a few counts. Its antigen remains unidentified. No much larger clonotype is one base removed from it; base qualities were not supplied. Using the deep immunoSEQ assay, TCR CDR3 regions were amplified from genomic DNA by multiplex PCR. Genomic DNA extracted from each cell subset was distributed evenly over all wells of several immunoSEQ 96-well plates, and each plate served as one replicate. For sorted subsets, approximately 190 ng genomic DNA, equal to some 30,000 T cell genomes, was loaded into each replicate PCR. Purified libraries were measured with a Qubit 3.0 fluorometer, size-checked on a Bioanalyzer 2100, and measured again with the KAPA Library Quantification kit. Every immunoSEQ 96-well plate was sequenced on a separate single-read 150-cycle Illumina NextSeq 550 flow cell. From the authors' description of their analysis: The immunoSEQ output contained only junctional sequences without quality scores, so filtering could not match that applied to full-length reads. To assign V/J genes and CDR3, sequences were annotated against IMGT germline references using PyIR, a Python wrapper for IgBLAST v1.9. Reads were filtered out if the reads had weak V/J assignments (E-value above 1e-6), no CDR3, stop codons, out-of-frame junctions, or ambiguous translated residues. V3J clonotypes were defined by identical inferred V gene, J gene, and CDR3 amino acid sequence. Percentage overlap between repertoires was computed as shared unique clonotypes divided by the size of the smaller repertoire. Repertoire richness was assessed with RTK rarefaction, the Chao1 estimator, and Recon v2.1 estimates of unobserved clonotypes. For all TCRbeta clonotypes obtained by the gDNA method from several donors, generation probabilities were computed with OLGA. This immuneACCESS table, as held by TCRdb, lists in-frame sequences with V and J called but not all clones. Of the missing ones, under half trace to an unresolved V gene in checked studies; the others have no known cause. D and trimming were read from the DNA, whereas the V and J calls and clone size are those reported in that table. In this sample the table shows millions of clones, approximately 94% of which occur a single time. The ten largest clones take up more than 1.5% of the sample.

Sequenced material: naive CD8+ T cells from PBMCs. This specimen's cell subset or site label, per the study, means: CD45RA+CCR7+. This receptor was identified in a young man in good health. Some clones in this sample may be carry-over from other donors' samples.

The CDR3 loop reads CSVPRDQQFF. The nucleotides read TGCAGTGTCCCCCGGGACCAGCAGTTCTTC. The V gene is TRBV20-1 and the J gene is TRBJ2-1; the D gene cannot be resolved beyond TRBD1 or TRBD2, each matching 5 bases. From a lookup of the germline V gene (reference sequence), CDR1 and CDR2 are DFQATT and SNEGSKA. V gives up 7 bases and J gives up 11 bases, and the segment between their germline ends measures 12 bases. The CDR3 numbers 10 residues from cysteine through phenylalanine. Only CDR3 DNA is held: 30 bases, read in frame from base 1.